These T cell receptor beta chains were read from a single sample in a study of blood T cell repertoires in COVID-19. TCRdb keeps only in-frame clones here, not all; method: immunoSEQ multiplex PCR. In the table there are 100,000 or so clones, around four fifths of which are singletons. Source material: peripheral blood. These TCRs come from a woman in her 70s with active or convalescent COVID-19. Each CDR3 is given with its conserved first and last residue. The D gene is left open where the match is weak. Size tells how often a clone was seen (once, few, many) or the class of an expanded clone, and some rows leave it out.

d_gene	abundance	v_gene	j_gene	len	CDR3aa	CDR3nt
TRBD1	-	TRBV27	TRBJ1-1	15	CASTTGGAIDTEAFF	TGTGCCAGTACCACAGGGGGCGCGATAGACACTGAAGCTTTCTTT
-	-	TRBV28	TRBJ1-5	14	CASRGGGSVQPQHF	TGTGCCAGCAGAGGCGGGGGGAGCGTTCAGCCCCAGCATTTT
TRBD1	-	TRBV27	TRBJ1-4	14	CASSLSFGTGELFF	TGTGCCAGCAGTTTATCATTCGGGACAGGAGAACTGTTTTTT
-	-	TRBV5-1	TRBJ2-5	14	CASSLDGTPETQYF	TGCGCCAGCAGCTTGGATGGGACTCCGGAGACCCAGTACTTC
-	-	TRBV29-1	TRBJ2-5	13	CSVMATARETQYF	TGCAGCGTTATGGCGACAGCCCGAGAGACCCAGTACTTC
-	-	TRBV20-1	TRBJ2-7	11	CSARDRAEQYF	TGCAGTGCTAGAGATCGAGCCGAGCAGTACTTC
TRBD1	-	TRBV7-9	TRBJ1-2	14	CASSSRQGQEGYTF	TGTGCCAGCAGCTCCCGACAGGGACAGGAAGGCTACACCTTC
-	-	TRBV11-2	TRBJ1-2	13	CASSPRGYRGYTF	TGTGCCAGCAGCCCTAGGGGTTATCGTGGCTACACCTTC
TRBD2	-	TRBV5-1	TRBJ2-1	13	CASNRAGDNEQFF	TGCGCCAGCAACCGGGCGGGGGACAATGAGCAGTTCTTC
TRBD1	-	TRBV5-5	TRBJ1-6	15	CASSLEVTGESPLHF	TGTGCCAGCAGCTTGGAAGTGACAGGGGAGTCACCCCTCCACTTT
-	-	TRBV27	TRBJ1-6	13	CASSPPPGSPLHF	TGTGCCAGCAGTCCCCCCCCGGGGTCACCCCTCCACTTT
-	-	TRBV6-1	TRBJ1-2	12	CASSEGEGGYTF	TGTGCCAGCAGTGAAGGAGAGGGCGGCTACACCTTC
-	-	TRBV2	TRBJ2-5	14	CASSERRDGETQYF	TGTGCCAGCAGTGAGCGGCGGGACGGTGAGACCCAGTACTTC
-	many	TRBV18	TRBJ2-7	13	CASSPPERAKQYF	TGTGCCAGCTCACCACCGGAGCGGGCCAAGCAGTACTTC
-	-	TRBV5-6	TRBJ2-4	15	CASTLRKIAKNIQYF	TGTGCCAGCACCCTACGAAAGATAGCCAAAAACATTCAGTACTTC
TRBD1	-	TRBV25-1	TRBJ1-4	18	CASSDPGQGVSTNEKLFF	TGTGCCAGCAGTGATCCGGGACAGGGGGTGTCAACTAATGAAAAACTGTTTTTT
-	-	TRBV5-6	TRBJ1-1	15	CASSLVGQWNTEAFF	TGTGCCAGCAGCTTGGTCGGACAATGGAACACTGAAGCTTTCTTT
TRBD1	-	TRBV6-1	TRBJ1-2	21	CASSEIIRPGTGRIRNYGYTF	TGTGCCAGCAGTGAAATTATCAGGCCCGGGACAGGGAGAATCCGAAACTATGGCTACACCTTC
TRBD1	-	TRBV3-1/TRBV3-2	TRBJ1-2	14	CASSRQGGAGSYTF	TGTGCCAGCAGCCGACAGGGCGGTGCCGGTAGCTACACCTTC
TRBD2	-	TRBV7-2	TRBJ2-7	15	CASSRGGAGYYEQYF	TGTGCCAGCAGCCGGGGAGGAGCGGGGTATTACGAGCAGTACTTC
TRBD1	-	TRBV25-1	TRBJ1-1	15	CASRNSRQGGTEAFF	TGTGCCAGCAGAAATTCAAGACAGGGAGGCACTGAAGCTTTCTTT
TRBD1	-	TRBV5-4	TRBJ1-3	15	CASSLKGAYGNTIYF	TGTGCCAGCAGCTTGAAGGGGGCATATGGAAACACCATATATTTT
TRBD1	-	TRBV5-1	TRBJ2-3	14	CASSPGQTTDTQYF	TGCGCCAGCAGCCCGGGACAGACCACAGATACGCAGTATTTT
TRBD1	-	TRBV6-5	TRBJ1-6	15	CASSSRDRRNSPLHF	TGTGCCAGCAGTTCACGGGACAGGCGAAATTCACCCCTCCACTTT
TRBD2	-	TRBV7-9	TRBJ2-1	15	CASRYALAGENEQFF	TGTGCCAGCAGATATGCCCTAGCGGGGGAAAATGAGCAGTTCTTC
-	-	TRBV2	TRBJ1-1	13	CASRTDRTTEAFF	TGTGCCAGCAGGACGGACAGAACCACTGAAGCTTTCTTT
-	few	TRBV20-1	TRBJ1-2	11	CSAQRSYGYTF	TGCAGTGCTCAGAGGAGTTATGGCTACACCTTC
TRBD1	-	TRBV3-1/TRBV3-2	TRBJ2-7	15	CASSLRDRGPYEQYF	TGTGCCAGCAGCCTCCGGGACAGAGGACCTTACGAGCAGTACTTC
-	-	TRBV4-3	TRBJ2-7	12	CASSQDRREQYF	TGCGCCAGCAGCCAAGATCGTCGCGAGCAGTACTTC
TRBD1	-	TRBV7-9	TRBJ2-7	17	CASSLVDRGRSSYEQYF	TGTGCCAGCAGCTTGGTCGACAGGGGGAGGAGCTCCTACGAGCAGTACTTC
TRBD1	-	TRBV7-2	TRBJ1-5	15	CASSLDRSGNQPQHF	TGTGCCAGCAGCTTGGACAGGTCGGGCAATCAGCCCCAGCATTTT
-	once	TRBV5-1	TRBJ1-6	14	CASSQQGNNSPLHF	TGCGCCAGCAGCCAACAGGGAAATAATTCACCCCTCCACTTT
-	-	TRBV7-9	TRBJ2-3	15	CASSLPFGGTDTQYF	TGTGCCAGCAGCCTCCCCTTCGGGGGCACAGATACGCAGTATTTT
-	-	TRBV7-9	TRBJ1-1	14	CASSATGLVTEAFF	TGTGCCAGCAGCGCCACAGGTCTGGTTACTGAAGCTTTCTTT
-	-	TRBV7-7	TRBJ2-1	18	CASSPSSLGSSTYNEQFF	TGTGCCAGCAGCCCCTCTTCCCTAGGCTCTTCTACCTACAATGAGCAGTTCTTC